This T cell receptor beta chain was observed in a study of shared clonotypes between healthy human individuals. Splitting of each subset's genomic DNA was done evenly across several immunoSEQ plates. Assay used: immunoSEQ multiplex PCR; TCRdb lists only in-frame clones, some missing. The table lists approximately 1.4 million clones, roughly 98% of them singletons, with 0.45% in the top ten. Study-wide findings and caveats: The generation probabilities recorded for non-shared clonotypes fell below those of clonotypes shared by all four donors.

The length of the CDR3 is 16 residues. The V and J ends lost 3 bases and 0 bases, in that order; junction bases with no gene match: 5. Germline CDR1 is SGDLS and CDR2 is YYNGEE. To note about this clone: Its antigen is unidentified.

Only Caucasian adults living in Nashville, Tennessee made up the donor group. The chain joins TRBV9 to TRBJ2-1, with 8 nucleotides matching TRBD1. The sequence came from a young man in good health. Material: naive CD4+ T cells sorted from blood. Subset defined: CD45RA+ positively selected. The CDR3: CASSGPTGASYNEQFF. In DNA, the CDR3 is TGTGCCAGCAGCGGACCGACAGGGGCCTCCTACAATGAGCAGTTCTTC. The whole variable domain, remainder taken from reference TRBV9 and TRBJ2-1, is DSGVTQTPKHLITATGQRVTLRCSPRSGDLSVYWYQQSLDQGLQFLIQYYNGEERAKGNILERFSAQQFPDLHSELNLSSLELGDSALYFCASSGPTGASYNEQFFGPGTRLTVL.